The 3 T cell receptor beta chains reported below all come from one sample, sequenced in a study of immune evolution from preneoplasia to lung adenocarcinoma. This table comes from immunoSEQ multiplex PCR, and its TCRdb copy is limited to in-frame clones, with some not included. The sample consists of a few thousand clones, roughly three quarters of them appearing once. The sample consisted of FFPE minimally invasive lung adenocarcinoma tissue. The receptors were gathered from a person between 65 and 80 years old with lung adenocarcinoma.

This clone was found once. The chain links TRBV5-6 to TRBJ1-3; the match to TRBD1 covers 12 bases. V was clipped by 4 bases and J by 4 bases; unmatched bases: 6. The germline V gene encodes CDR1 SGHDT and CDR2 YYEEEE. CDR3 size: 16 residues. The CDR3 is CASSQGQGANGNTIYF. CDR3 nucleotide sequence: TGTGCCAGCAGCCAGGGACAGGGGGCGAACGGAAACACCATATATTTT.

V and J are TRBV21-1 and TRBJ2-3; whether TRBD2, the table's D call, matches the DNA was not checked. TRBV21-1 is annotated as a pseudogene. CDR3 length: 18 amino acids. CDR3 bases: TGTGCCAGCAGGGGGACCGCTAAGCCACTAGCGGGATCAGATACGCAGTATTTT. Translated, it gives CASRGTAKPLAGSDTQYF.

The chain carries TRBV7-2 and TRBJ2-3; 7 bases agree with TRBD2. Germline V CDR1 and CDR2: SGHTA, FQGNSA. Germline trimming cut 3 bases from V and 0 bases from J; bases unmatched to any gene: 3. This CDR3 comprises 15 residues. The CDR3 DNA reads TGTGCCAGCAGCTTGAGACTAGCTAGCACAGATACGCAGTATTTT. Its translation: CASSLRLASTDTQYF.